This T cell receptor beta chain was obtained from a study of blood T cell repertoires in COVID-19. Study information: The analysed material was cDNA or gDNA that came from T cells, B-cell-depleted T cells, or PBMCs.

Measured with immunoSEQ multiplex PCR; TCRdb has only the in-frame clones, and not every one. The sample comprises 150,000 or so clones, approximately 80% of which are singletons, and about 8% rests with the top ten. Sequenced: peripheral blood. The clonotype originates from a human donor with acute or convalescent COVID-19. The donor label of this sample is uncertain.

The CDR3 spells CASSYTRGTEAFF. CDR3 DNA: TGTGCCAGCAGCTACACTCGGGGAACTGAAGCTTTCTTT. This chain uses TRBV13 with TRBJ1-1; D remains unclear. V was cut by 4 bases and J by 5 bases, with 11 bases left in between. CDR3 length: 13 amino acids. Germline lookup yields CDR1 PRHDT and CDR2 FYEKMQ (reference sequence).